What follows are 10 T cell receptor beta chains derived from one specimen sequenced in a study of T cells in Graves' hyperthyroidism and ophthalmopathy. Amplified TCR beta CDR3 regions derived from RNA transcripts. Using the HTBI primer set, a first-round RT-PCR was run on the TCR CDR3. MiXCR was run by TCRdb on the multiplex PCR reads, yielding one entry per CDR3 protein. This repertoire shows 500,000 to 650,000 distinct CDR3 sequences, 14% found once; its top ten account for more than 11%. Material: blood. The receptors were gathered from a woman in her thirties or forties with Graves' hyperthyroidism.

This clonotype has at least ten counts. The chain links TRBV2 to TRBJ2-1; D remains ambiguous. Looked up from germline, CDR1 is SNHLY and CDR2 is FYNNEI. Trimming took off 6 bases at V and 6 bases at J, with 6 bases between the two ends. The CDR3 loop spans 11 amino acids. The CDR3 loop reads CASRKSNEQFF. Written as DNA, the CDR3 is TGTGCCAGCAGAAAAAGCAATGAGCAGTTCTTC.

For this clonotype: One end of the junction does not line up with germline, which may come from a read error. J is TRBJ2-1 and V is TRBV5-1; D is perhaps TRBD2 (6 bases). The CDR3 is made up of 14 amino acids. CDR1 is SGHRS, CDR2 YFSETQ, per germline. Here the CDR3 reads CASSYTSGYNEQSF. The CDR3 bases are TGCGCCAGCAGCTATACCAGCGGGTACAATGAGCAGTCCTTC.

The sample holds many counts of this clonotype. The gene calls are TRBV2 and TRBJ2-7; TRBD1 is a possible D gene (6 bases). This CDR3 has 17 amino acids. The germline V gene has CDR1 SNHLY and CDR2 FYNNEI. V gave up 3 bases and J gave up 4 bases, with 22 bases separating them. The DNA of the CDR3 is TGTGCCAGCAGTGATTCGGGACATCTCTTAAGTTTGTACGAGCAGTACTTC. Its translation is CASSDSGHLLSLYEQYF.

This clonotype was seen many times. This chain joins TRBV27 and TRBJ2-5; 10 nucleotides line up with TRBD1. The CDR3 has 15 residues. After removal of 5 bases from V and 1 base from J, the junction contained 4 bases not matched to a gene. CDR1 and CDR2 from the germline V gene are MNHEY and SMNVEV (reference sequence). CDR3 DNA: TGTGCCAGCAGTCCCGGGACAGGGGTCCAAGAGACCCAGTACTTC. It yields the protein CASSPGTGVQETQYF.

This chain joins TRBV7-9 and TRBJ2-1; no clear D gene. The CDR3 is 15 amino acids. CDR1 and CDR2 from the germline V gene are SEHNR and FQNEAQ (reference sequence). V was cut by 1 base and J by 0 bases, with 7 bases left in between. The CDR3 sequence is CASSLVAVSYNEQFF. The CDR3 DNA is TGTGCCAGCAGCTTAGTGGCGGTCTCCTACAATGAGCAGTTCTTC.

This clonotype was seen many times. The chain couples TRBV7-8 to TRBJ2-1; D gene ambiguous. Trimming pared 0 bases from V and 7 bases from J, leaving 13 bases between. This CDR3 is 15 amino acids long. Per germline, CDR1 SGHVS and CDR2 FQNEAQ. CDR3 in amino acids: CASSLAQNSPNEQFF. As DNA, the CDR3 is TGTGCCAGCAGCTTAGCGCAGAACAGTCCGAATGAGCAGTTCTTC.

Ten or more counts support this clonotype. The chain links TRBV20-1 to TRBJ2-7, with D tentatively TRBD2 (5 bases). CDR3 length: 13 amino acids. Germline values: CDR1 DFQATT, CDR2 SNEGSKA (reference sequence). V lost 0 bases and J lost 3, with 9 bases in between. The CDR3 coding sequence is TGCAGTGCTAGAGATCTAGCCGACTACGAGCAGTACTTC. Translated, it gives CSARDLADYEQYF.

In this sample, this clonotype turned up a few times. This chain's CDR3 is CATQDSSNQPQHF. CDR3 nucleotides: TGTGCCACCCAAGACAGTAGCAATCAGCCCCAGCATTTT. J is TRBJ1-5 and V is TRBV24-1, with TRBD1 as a possible D gene (5 bases). CDR1 and CDR2 from the germline V gene are KGHDR and SFDVKD. Trimming took 9 bases from V and 0 from J, leaving 8 bases between them. This CDR3 contains 13 residues.

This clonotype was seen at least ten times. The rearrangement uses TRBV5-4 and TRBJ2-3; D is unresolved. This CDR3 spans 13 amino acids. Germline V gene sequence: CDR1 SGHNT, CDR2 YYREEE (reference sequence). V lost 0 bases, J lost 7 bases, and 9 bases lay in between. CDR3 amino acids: CASSLDAGYTQYF. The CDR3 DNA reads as TGTGCCAGCAGCTTGGACGCTGGCTATACGCAGTATTTT.

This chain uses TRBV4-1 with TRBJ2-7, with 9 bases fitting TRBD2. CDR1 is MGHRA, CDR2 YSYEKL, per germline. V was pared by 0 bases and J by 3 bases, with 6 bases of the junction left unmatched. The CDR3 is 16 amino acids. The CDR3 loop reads CASSQDLLAGYYEQYF. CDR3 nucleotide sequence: TGCGCCAGCAGCCAAGATCTGCTAGCGGGGTACTACGAGCAGTACTTC.